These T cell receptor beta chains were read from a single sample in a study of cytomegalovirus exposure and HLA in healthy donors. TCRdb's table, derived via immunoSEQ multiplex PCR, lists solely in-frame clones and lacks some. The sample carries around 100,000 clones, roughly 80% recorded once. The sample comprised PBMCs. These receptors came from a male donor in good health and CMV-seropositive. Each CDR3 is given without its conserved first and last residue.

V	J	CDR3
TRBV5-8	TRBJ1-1	ASSLIRREAEAF
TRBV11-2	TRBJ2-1	ASSSNMGQQSPF
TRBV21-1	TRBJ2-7	ASRLEIRTSYEQY
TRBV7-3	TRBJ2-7	ASSLGGDYEQY
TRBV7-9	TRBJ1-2	ASSRDRGLGNGYT
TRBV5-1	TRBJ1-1	ASSLAEGMGAF
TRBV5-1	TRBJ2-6	ASRSSGANVLT
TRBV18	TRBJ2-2	ASSPASGTGELF
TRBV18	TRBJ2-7	ASSPTGIPSGSYEQY
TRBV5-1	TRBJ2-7	ASSLASGYEQY
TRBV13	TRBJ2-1	ASSSGQGVFYNEQF
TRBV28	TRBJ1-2	ASSFGTASYGYT
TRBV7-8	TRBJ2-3	ASSSQGGGTDTQY
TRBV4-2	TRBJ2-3	ASSQPLGTSGIGDTQY
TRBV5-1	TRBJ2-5	ASSLGQGLETQY
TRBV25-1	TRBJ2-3	ASSPRAGVGTDTQY
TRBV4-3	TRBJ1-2	ASSQDWASHGYT
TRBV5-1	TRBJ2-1	ASSFAPGLAGNEQF
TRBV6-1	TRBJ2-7	ARVTGGLYEQY
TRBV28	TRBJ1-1	ASSPGQGPPSTEAF
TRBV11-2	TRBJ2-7	ASSSGSYEQY
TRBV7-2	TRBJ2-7	ASSLAGLPAAVS
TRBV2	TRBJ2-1	ASSEVGAGGPYNEQF
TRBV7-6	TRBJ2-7	ASSPLGGSKSYEQY
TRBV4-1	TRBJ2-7	ASSQAQGSYEQY
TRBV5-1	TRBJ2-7	ASSSTGTYEQY
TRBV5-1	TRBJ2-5	ASSLYQGYQETQY
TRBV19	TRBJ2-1	ASSTVAGGGLEV
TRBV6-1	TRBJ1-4	VSSVNRGATNEKLF
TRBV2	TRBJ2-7	ASCRRTGVYEQY
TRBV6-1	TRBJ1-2	ASSQVQGVYGYT
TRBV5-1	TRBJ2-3	ASSLEGGDTQY
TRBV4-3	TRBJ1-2	ASSQGQGSYGYT
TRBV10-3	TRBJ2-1	AISTGEREAHGSYNEQF